This T cell receptor beta chain is drawn from a study of blood T cell repertoires in COVID-19. Study details: In each case, the material was cDNA or gDNA derived from T cells, B-cell-depleted T cells, or PBMCs.

The trim removed 4 bases at V and 7 bases at J, leaving 2 bases unmatched. Looked up from germline, CDR1 is LNHDA and CDR2 is SQIVND (reference sequence). This CDR3 contains 13 residues. Assay used: immunoSEQ multiplex PCR; TCRdb lists only in-frame clones, some missing. The repertoire has about 310,000 clones, about 89% of them found once; the top ten carry around 9.5%. Sequencing was carried out using PBMCs or T cells enriched from blood (not recorded which). This TCR was sampled from a woman aged 35 to 49 who had recovered from COVID-19. This sequence joins TRBV19 and TRBJ2-5; 11 bases are a match to TRBD2. The DNA of the CDR3 is TGTGCCAGTAGTACCGGACTAGCGGGGACCCAGTACTTC. Translation: CASSTGLAGTQYF.